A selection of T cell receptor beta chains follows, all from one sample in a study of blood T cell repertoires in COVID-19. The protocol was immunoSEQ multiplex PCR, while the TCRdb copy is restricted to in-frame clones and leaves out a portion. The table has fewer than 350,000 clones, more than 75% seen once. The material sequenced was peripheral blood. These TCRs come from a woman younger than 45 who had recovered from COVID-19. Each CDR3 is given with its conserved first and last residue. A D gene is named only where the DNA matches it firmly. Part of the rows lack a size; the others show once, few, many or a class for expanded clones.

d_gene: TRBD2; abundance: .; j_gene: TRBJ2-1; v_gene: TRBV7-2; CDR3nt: TGTGCCAGCAGCCTCAGCGGTAGCGGGATGAACAATGAGCAGTTCTTC; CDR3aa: CASSLSGSGMNNEQFF
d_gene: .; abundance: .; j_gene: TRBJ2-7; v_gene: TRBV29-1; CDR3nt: TGCAGCGTTGAAGACGGAGGGGGCGAGGACGGCGAGCAGTACTTC; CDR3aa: CSVEDGGGEDGEQYF
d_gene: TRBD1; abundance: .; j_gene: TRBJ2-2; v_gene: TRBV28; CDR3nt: TGTGCCAGCAAACCATGGGACAGGGAAGACACCGGGGAGCTGTTTTTT; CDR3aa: CASKPWDREDTGELFF
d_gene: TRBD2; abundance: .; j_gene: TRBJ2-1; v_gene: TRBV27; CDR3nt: TGTGCCAGCAGCCCGGGACTAGCGGGTTTGGGCGATGAGCAGTTCTTC; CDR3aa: CASSPGLAGLGDEQFF
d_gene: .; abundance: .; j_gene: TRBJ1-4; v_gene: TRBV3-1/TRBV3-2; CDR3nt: TGTGCCAGCAGCCAAGATGCCGAGATAAAACTGTTTTTT; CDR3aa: CASSQDAEIKLFF
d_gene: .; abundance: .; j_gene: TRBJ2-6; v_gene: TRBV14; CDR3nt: TGTGCCAGCAGCCAAGATCTCGGGGCCAACGTCCTGACTTTC; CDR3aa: CASSQDLGANVLTF
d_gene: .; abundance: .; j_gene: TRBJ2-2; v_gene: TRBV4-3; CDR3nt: TGCGCCAGCAGCCAGGAGGGACTCACCGGGGAGCTGTTTTTT; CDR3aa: CASSQEGLTGELFF
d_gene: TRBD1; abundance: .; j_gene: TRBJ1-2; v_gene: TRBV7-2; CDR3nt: TGTGCCAGCAGCCCAACAGGGGGCAAGGGCTATGGCTACACCTTC; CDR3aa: CASSPTGGKGYGYTF
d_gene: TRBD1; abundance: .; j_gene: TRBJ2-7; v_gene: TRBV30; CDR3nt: TGTGCCTGGAGGGACAGGGTCACCTACGAGCAGTACTTC; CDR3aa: CAWRDRVTYEQYF
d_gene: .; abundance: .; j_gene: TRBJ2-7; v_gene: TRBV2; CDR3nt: TGTGCCAGCAGCAGGGAATCCTACGAGCAGTACTTC; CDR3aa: CASSRESYEQYF
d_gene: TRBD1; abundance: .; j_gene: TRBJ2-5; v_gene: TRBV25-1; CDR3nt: TGTGCCAGCAGCTTACCGGGACAGGGGGAAAAGACCCAGTACTTC; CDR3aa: CASSLPGQGEKTQYF
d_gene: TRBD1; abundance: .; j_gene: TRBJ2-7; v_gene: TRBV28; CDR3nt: TGTGCCAGCAGTTACCCGGGACAGGGCCGTTACGAGCAGTACTTC; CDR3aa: CASSYPGQGRYEQYF
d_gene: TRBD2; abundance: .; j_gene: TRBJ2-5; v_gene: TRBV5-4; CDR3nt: TGTGCCAGCAGCTCTAGCGGGGGTCCTCAAGAGACCCAGTACTTC; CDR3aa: CASSSSGGPQETQYF
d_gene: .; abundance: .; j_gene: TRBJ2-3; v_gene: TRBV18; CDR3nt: TGTGCCAGCTCACCGTATTCCCGGGGAGAAGATACGCAGTATTTT; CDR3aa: CASSPYSRGEDTQYF
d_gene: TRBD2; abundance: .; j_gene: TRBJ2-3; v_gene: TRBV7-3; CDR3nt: TGTGCCAGCGGGCGGGGACTAGTCACCGATACGCAGTATTTT; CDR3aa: CASGRGLVTDTQYF
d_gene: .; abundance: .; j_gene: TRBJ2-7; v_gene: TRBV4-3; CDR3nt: TGCGCCAGCAGCCAAGGAGTAGAGTACGAGCAGTACTTC; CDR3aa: CASSQGVEYEQYF
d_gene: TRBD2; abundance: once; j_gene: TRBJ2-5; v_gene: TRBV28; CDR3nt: TGTGCCAGCAGTTTTCTAGCGGGACGAGAGACCCAGTACTTC; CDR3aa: CASSFLAGRETQYF
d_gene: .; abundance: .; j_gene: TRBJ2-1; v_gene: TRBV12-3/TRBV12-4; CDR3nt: TGTGCCAGCAGCCAAACTAACTTCGATGAGCAGTTCTTC; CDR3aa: CASSQTNFDEQFF
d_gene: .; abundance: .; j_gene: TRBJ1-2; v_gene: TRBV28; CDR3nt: TGTGCCAGCAGCAAGCTCGACAGTAACTATGGCTACACCTTC; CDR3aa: CASSKLDSNYGYTF
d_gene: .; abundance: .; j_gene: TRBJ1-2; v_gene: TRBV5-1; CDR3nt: TGCGCCAGCAGCTTGAGCGCAGGGCTTGGAGATGGCTACACCTTC; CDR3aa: CASSLSAGLGDGYTF
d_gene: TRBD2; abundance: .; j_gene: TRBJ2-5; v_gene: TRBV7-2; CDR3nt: TGTGCCAGCAGCCACCGAGCGGGAATGCGAGAGACCCAGTACTTC; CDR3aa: CASSHRAGMRETQYF
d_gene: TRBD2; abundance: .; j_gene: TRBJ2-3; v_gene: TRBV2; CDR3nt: TGTGCCAACTTAGCGGGAGAAGGACAAGGTACGCAGTATTTT; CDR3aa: CANLAGEGQGTQYF
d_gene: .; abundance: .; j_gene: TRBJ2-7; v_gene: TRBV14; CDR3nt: TGTGCCAGCAGCCCTCATAGACGGGTAGGCCTCTACGAGCAGTACTTC; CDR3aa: CASSPHRRVGLYEQYF
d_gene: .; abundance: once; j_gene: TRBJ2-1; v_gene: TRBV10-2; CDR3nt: TGCGCCAGCAGTGAGTGGGAGATCACTTACAATGAGCAGTTCTTC; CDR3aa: CASSEWEITYNEQFF
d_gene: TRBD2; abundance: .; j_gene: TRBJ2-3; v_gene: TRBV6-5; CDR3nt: TGTGCCAGCAACGGCGGGGGTAGCACAGATACGCAGTATTTT; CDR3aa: CASNGGGSTDTQYF
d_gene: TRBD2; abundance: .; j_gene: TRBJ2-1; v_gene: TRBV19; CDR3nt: TGTGCCAGTAGTATCCCGGGACTAGCGGGGGGCGAGCAGTTCTTC; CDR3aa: CASSIPGLAGGEQFF
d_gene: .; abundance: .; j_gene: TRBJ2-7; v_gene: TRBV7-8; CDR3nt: TGTGCCAGCAGACCGCGGTGGTCCTACGAGCAGTACTTC; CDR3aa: CASRPRWSYEQYF
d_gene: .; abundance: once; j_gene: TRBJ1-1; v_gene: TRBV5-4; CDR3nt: TGTGCCAGCAGCTTGGGTCAGGGAAGAGCTAACACTGAAGCTTTCTTT; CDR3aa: CASSLGQGRANTEAFF
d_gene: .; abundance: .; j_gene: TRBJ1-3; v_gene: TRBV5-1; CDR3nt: TGCGCCAGCAGCTGGCAGACTGGAAACACCATATATTTT; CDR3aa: CASSWQTGNTIYF
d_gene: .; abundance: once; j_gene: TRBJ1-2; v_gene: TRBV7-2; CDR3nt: TGTGCCAGCAGCTTATATCCAGCTAACTATGGCTACACCTTC; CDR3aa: CASSLYPANYGYTF
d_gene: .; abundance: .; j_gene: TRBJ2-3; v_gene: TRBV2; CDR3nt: TGTGCCAGCAGTGAATATGGTCAGGATACGCAGTATTTT; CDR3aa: CASSEYGQDTQYF
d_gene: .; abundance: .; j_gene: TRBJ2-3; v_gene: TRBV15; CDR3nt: TGTGCCACCAGCAGAGACTCTCCGGATACGCAGTATTTT; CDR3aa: CATSRDSPDTQYF
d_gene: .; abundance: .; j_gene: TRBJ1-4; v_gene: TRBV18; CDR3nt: TGTGCCAGCTCACCCGTTCGGGGTGAAAAACTGTTTTTT; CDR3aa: CASSPVRGEKLFF
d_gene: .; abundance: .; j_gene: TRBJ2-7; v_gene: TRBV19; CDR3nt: TGTGCCAGTAGTCCCGGGGCCTACGAGCAGTACTTC; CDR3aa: CASSPGAYEQYF
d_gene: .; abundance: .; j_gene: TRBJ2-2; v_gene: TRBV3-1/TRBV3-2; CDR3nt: TGTGCCAGCAGCCAAGAAGAACTAGTTTCCTCCGGGGAGCTGTTTTTT; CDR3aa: CASSQEELVSSGELFF
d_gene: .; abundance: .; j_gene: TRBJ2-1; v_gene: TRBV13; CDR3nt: TGTGCCAGCAGCTTGTTGGGCTATGAGCAGTTCTTC; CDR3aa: CASSLLGYEQFF
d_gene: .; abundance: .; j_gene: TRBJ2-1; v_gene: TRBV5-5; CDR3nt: TGTGCCAGCAGCTTAGCGGTTAGCTCCTACAATGAGCAGTTCTTC; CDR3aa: CASSLAVSSYNEQFF
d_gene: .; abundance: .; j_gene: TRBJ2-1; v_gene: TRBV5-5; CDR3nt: TGTGCCAGCAGCTTGGCGGGAGAGGATGAGCAGTTCTTC; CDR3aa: CASSLAGEDEQFF
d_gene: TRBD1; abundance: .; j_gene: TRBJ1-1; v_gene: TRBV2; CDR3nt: TGTGCCAGCAGACAGGGGCTGGGTACTGAAGCTTTCTTT; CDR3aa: CASRQGLGTEAFF
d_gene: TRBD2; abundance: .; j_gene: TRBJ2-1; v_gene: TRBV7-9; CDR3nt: TGTGCCAGCAGCGACGGCGGGAGCTCCTACAATGAGCAGTTCTTC; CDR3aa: CASSDGGSSYNEQFF
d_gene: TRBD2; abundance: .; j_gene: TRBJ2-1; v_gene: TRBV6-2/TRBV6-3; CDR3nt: TGTGCCAGCAGTTACCGGCGGGAGCTGGCCCCCAAAAATGAGCAGTTCTTC; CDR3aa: CASSYRRELAPKNEQFF
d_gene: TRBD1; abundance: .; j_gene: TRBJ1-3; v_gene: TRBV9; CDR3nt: TGTGCCAGCAGCGGGACAGGGACCTCTGGAAACACCATATATTTT; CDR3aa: CASSGTGTSGNTIYF
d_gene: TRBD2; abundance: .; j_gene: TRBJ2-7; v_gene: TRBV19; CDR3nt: TGTGCCAGTAGTCTGACTAGCGGTACCTACGAGCAGTACTTC; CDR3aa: CASSLTSGTYEQYF
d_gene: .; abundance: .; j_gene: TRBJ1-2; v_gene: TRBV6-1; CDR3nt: TGTGCCAGCAGTGAGAGGCCAGGAGGTAACTATGGCTACACCTTC; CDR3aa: CASSERPGGNYGYTF
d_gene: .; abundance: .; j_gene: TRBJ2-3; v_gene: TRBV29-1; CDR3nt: TGCAGCGTTGATAGGGGAGATACGCAGTATTTT; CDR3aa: CSVDRGDTQYF
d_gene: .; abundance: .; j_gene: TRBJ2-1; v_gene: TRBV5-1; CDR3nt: TGCGCCAGCAGCTTGACTAGCTCCTACAATGAGCAGTTCTTC; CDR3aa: CASSLTSSYNEQFF
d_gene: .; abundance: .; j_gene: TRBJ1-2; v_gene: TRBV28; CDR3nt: TGTGCCAGCAGTTCGCAGGCCCCTGGCTACACCTTC; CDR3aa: CASSSQAPGYTF
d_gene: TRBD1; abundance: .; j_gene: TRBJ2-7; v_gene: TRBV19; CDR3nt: TGTGCCAGTAGCGCCTACCTCAGGGGGTCATACGAGCAGTACTTC; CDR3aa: CASSAYLRGSYEQYF
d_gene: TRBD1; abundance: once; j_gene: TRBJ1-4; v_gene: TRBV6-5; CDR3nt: TGTGCCAGCAGAGACAGGGGTCGTAATGAAAAACTGTTTTTT; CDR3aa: CASRDRGRNEKLFF
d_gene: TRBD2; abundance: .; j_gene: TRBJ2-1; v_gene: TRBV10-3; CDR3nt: TGTGCCATCAGGAAGGGACTAGGGATCGATGAGCAGTTCTTC; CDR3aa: CAIRKGLGIDEQFF
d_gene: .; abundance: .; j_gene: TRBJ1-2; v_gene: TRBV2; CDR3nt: TGTGCCAGCGGGGGCCCTTATGGCTACACCTTC; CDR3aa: CASGGPYGYTF
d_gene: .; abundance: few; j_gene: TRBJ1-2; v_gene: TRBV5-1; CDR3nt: TGCGCCAGCAGCCAGCCGAAGAGGGGGAACCCGGGCTACACCTTC; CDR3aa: CASSQPKRGNPGYTF
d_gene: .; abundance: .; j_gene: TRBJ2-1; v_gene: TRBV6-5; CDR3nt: TGTGCCAGCAGTTACCTAGCCTCTTACAATGAGCAGTTCTTC; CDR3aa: CASSYLASYNEQFF
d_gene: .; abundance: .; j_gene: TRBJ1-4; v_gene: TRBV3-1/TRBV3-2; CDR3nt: TGTGCCAGCAGCCAAGGCGGGAGAAAAGGCAATGAAAAACTGTTTTTT; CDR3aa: CASSQGGRKGNEKLFF
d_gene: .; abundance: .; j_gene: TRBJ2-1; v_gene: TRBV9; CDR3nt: TGTGCCAGCAGCGCTCAGGGGAATGAGCAGTTCTTC; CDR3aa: CASSAQGNEQFF